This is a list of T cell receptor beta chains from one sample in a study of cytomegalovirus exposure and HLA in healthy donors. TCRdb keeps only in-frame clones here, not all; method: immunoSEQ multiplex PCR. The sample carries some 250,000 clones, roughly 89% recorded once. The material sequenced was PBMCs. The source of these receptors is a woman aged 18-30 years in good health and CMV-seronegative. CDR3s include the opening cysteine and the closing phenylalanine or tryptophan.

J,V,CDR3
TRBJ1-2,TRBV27,CASSLDRGSGYTF
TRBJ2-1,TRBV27,CASSPNLAGGLNEQFF
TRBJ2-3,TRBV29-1,CSVEVGLAGGYTQYF
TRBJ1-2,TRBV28,CASSFEGQGSYGYTF
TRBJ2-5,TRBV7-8,CASSLDIQYF
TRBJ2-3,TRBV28,CASSPTTGGTDTQYF
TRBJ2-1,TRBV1,CTSSQVSRYSYNEQFF
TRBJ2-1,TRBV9,CASSVLTGSFDEQFF
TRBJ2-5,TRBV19,CASSISSWTGRETQYF
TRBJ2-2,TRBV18,CASSPEGQGNAGELFF
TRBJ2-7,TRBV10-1,CASSGTDSYEQYF
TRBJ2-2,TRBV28,CASTTVDRATGELFF
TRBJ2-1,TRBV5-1,CASSSGGVIYNEQFF
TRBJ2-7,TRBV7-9,CASSSDTYEQYF
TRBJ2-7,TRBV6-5,CASSTRDRGSSEQYF
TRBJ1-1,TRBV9,CASSVVSGVTEAFF
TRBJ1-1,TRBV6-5,CASSYVGVGNTEAFF
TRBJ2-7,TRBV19,CASSIATAHYEQYF
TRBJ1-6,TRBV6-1,CASTEADKNSPLHF
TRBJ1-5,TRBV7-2,CASSLVGQSNQPQHF
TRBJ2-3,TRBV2,CGEAGPKRDTQYF
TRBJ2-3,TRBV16,CASSQPHTGREYTDTQYF
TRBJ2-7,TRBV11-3,CASSFNRGYEQYF
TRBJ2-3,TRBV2,CASSADRGAPDTQYF